A single sample gave rise to the 15 T cell receptor beta chains below, sequenced in a study of cytomegalovirus exposure and HLA in healthy donors. This PCR relied on a set of 60 Vbeta primers and 13 Jbeta primers. Here immunoSEQ multiplex PCR was the method, and the copy in TCRdb shows in-frame clones only, minus some. The top ten clones hold under 5% of a sample with approximately 150,000 clones, around four fifths of them seen once. The sequenced sample consisted of PBMCs. These receptors were collected from a girl aged 5-17 years in good health and CMV-seropositive.

This clone was seen a few times. The chain has TRBV10-2 and TRBJ1-2; D uncertain. This CDR3 spans 13 amino acids. In germline, CDR1 is WSHSY, CDR2 SAAADI. V dropped 6 bases and J dropped 3 bases, with 11 bases sitting between them. The CDR3 loop is CASRSGGDYGYTF. CDR3 bases: TGCGCCAGCAGGTCAGGAGGCGACTATGGCTACACCTTC.

This chain uses TRBV2 with TRBJ1-2, with D possibly matching TRBD1 (5 bases). CDR3 length equals 14 residues. V was shortened by 8 bases and J by 3 bases, with 16 bases between the two germline ends. Germline V gives CDR1 SNHLY, CDR2 FYNNEI. The CDR3 coding sequence is TGTGCCAGCGGTAAATTCGGCAGGGACTATGGCTACACCTTC. Its translation is CASGKFGRDYGYTF. The full variable domain, with the rest looked up from reference TRBV2 and TRBJ1-2, is EPEVTQTPSHQVTQMGQEVILRCVPISNHLYFYWYRQILGQKVEFLVSFYNNEISEKSEIFDDQFSVERPDGSNFTLKIRSTKLEDSAMYFCASGKFGRDYGYTFGSGTRLTVV.

This chain connects TRBV11-2 to TRBJ2-7; a possible D gene is TRBD2 (6 bases). CDR3 length: 15 residues. Per the germline V gene, CDR1 is SGHAT and CDR2 is FQNNGV. Trimming cost V 1 base and J 0 bases, with 10 bases left between them. The CDR3 reads CASSLGLGSSYEQYF. DNA of the CDR3: TGTGCCAGCAGCTTAGGACTAGGTAGCTCCTACGAGCAGTACTTC.

Only a few counts were recorded for this clone. The genes are TRBV19 and TRBJ1-1; maybe TRBD1 (5 bases). This CDR3 has 14 residues. The germline CDR1 and CDR2 sequences are LNHDA and SQIVND (reference sequence). The V end was cut by 3 bases, the J end by 6 bases, with 14 bases between. DNA for the CDR3: TGTGCCAGTAGTATCCAGGGTTCTGGGCCTGAAGCTTTCTTT. It yields the protein CASSIQGSGPEAFF. The full variable domain, in which reference TRBV19 and TRBJ1-1 provide the parts outside the CDR3, is DGGITQSPKYLFRKEGQNVTLSCEQNLNHDAMYWYRQDPGQGLRLIYYSQIVNDFQKGDIAEGYSVSREKKESFPLTVTSAQKNPTAFYLCASSIQGSGPEAFFGQGTRLTVV.

V usage is TRBV5-5 and J usage is TRBJ1-1; TRBD1 matches at 10 bases. V was pared by 4 bases and J by 5 bases, with 5 bases of the junction left unmatched. The germline V gene has CDR1 SGHKS and CDR2 YYEKEE (reference sequence). This CDR3 spans 14 amino acids. The DNA for the CDR3 is TGTGCCAGCAGCCCCCGGGACAGGGGAACTGAAGCTTTCTTT. Its translation is CASSPRDRGTEAFF.

This clone was seen once. The chain has TRBV27 and TRBJ2-1, with D tentatively TRBD1 (6 bases). The V end was cut by 5 bases, the J end by 10 bases, with 12 bases between. CDR3 length equals 12 residues. Germline values: CDR1 MNHEY, CDR2 SMNVEV (reference sequence). CDR3 region: CASSTGQTEQFF. The CDR3 DNA reads as TGTGCCAGCAGTACGGGACAAACGGAGCAGTTCTTC.

This chain links TRBV9 with TRBJ1-2; D unclear. Trimming removed 3 bases at V and 2 bases at J, with 11 bases between. There are 14 residues in the CDR3. Germline V gene sequence: CDR1 SGDLS, CDR2 YYNGEE. The CDR3 DNA is TGTGCCAGCAGCGACGGACTGGCCAACTATGGCTACACCTTC. Translation gives CASSDGLANYGYTF.

This rearrangement joins TRBV10-3 to TRBJ2-2; no definite D call. V was clipped by 10 bases and J by 1 base, with 13 bases between them. This CDR3 is 14 amino acids long. CDR1 and CDR2 from the germline V gene are ENHRY and SYGVKD. The chain's CDR3 is CATRSDQNTGELFF. For the CDR3, the DNA is TGTGCCACCAGGTCAGATCAGAACACCGGGGAGCTGTTTTTT.

V usage is TRBV27 and J usage is TRBJ1-5; tentatively, D is TRBD1 (5 bases). Trimming shortened V by 5 bases and J by 6 bases, and 14 bases separated the two germline ends. The CDR3 is made up of 14 amino acids. The germline gives CDR1 MNHEY, CDR2 SMNVEV (reference sequence). The CDR3: CASSPGGASQPQHF. The CDR3 nucleotides read TGTGCCAGCAGTCCCGGAGGGGCTAGTCAGCCCCAGCATTTT.

The chain uses TRBV27 and TRBJ2-7; possible D gene TRBD1, 6 bases. Germline V CDR1 and CDR2: MNHEY, SMNVEV (reference sequence). This CDR3 region has 13 residues. Trimming left V 2 bases short and J 9 bases short, with 14 bases between. The CDR3 reads CASSLGGRAGQYF. The CDR3 coding sequence is TGTGCCAGCAGTTTAGGGGGCAGGGCAGGGCAGTACTTC.

The CDR3 DNA reads TGTGCCAGCAGTGAAGGTGGTAGATCCTACGAGCAGTACTTC. Protein product: CASSEGGRSYEQYF. The chain is built from TRBV2 and TRBJ2-7, with no clear D. Germline V gives CDR1 SNHLY, CDR2 FYNNEI. The CDR3 has 14 amino acids. Trimming cost V 1 base and J 1 base, with 8 bases left between them.

The chain couples TRBV2 to TRBJ1-5; a possible D gene is TRBD1 (5 bases). CDR1 and CDR2 (germline): SNHLY, FYNNEI. Trimming stripped 4 bases from V and 1 base from J, with 11 bases between. The CDR3 is 15 amino acids. The CDR3 loop reads CASSVGAGSNQPQHF. In nucleotides, the CDR3 is TGTGCCAGCAGTGTGGGCGCAGGGAGCAATCAGCCCCAGCATTTT.

V is TRBV30 and J is TRBJ2-2; TRBD1 agrees at 9 bases. Germline V CDR1 and CDR2: GTSNPN, SVGIG (reference sequence). The trim removed 4 bases at V and 1 base at J, leaving 1 base unmatched. The CDR3 contains 14 residues. The CDR3 is CAWKGQGNTGELFF. The CDR3 bases are TGTGCCTGGAAGGGACAGGGGAACACCGGGGAGCTGTTTTTT.

V is TRBV6-1 and J is TRBJ1-5, with D perhaps TRBD1 (5 bases). Per the germline V gene, CDR1 is MNHNS and CDR2 is SASEGT. This CDR3 comprises 16 residues. Trimming left V 4 bases short and J 0 bases short, with 13 bases between. CDR3 nucleotide sequence: TGTGCCAGCAGTGTCCGGGGGATGGATAGCAATCAGCCCCAGCATTTT. Translation: CASSVRGMDSNQPQHF.

The CDR3 loop reads CASSVSPTGEPSGYTF. The CDR3 DNA reads as TGTGCCAGCAGTGTCAGCCCAACAGGGGAACCGAGTGGCTACACCTTC. The J gene is TRBJ1-2, the V gene TRBV27; 7 bases are shared with TRBD1. The germline gives CDR1 MNHEY, CDR2 SMNVEV (reference sequence). This CDR3 comprises 16 residues. Losses at the gene ends were 5 bases for V and 7 bases for J; bases not matched to a gene: 16.